This entry lists 30 T cell receptor beta chains sequenced from one sample in a study of blood T cells in healthy people across ages. A second PCR, run for about 7 to 11 cycles, used a sample-barcoded 5' primer plus a J-beta primer mix. TCRdb analysed the 5' RACE reads with MiXCR anew, one entry per CDR3 protein. Of around 800,000 distinct CDR3 sequences in the sample, more than 25% were seen once. This same sample was also part of a study on T cells of mothers and their children.

The sequenced sample consisted of blood. The receptors shown here come from a boy aged 10-17 years in good health.

This clonotype was detected only a few times. This rearrangement joins TRBV6-1 to TRBJ1-4, with D unclear. Germline lookup yields CDR1 MNHNS and CDR2 SASEGT. There are 17 residues in the CDR3. V was trimmed by 6 bases and J by 2 bases, leaving 19 bases between them. CDR3 in amino acids: CASSLPEQVETNEKLFF. As DNA, the CDR3 is TGTGCCAGCAGCCTCCCCGAGCAGGTGGAGACTAATGAAAAACTGTTTTTT.

The gene calls are TRBV29-1 and TRBJ2-1; no clear D. The V end was cut by 3 bases, the J end by 6 bases, with 9 bases between. CDR1 and CDR2 (germline): SQVTM, ANQGSEA. This CDR3 comprises 12 residues. The CDR3 region is CSVDKGGNEQFF. DNA for the CDR3: TGCAGCGTTGATAAAGGTGGCAATGAGCAGTTCTTC.

This clonotype was seen more than once but under ten times. The chain couples TRBV5-1 to TRBJ2-3; no clear D. The V and J ends lost 0 bases and 0 bases respectively, with 8 bases between them. Germline-derived CDR1 and CDR2 are SGHRS and YFSETQ. The CDR3 covers 15 residues. The CDR3 region is CASSLVGLSTDTQYF. For the CDR3, the DNA is TGCGCCAGCAGCTTGGTTGGGCTGAGCACAGATACGCAGTATTTT.

V gene TRBV28 combines with J gene TRBJ2-5, with 14 bases lining up with TRBD2. The CDR3 runs to 18 residues. Germline CDR1 reads MDHEN; CDR2 reads SYDVKM. Trimming removed 4 bases from V and 5 bases from J; junction bases left unmatched: 12. The CDR3 coding sequence is TGTGCCAGCAGTTCTTCCGCGACTAGCGGGGGGGCCGCGGAGACCCAGTACTTC. This sequence encodes CASSSSATSGGAAETQYF.

The V gene is TRBV20-1, the J gene TRBJ2-1; TRBD2 agrees at 8 bases. The J call is in doubt because the DNA end fits TRBJ2-5 better. The CDR3 spans 15 residues. The germline CDR1 and CDR2 sequences are DFQATT and SNEGSKA (reference sequence). CDR3 bases: TGCAGTGCTAGAGATCAACCGGGGGGGCAGGAGACCCAGTACTTC. Residues: CSARDQPGGQETQYF.

The table lists this clonotype with a few counts. This chain uses TRBV5-5 with TRBJ2-7; no clear D. In germline, CDR1 is SGHKS, CDR2 YYEKEE (reference sequence). Trimming took 4 bases from V and 6 from J, leaving 14 bases between them. The CDR3 spans 13 residues. CDR3 sequence (DNA): TGTGCCAGCAGCCTTGGCGCTATGGGCGAGCAGTACTTC. Translating gives CASSLGAMGEQYF.

V usage is TRBV4-1 and J usage is TRBJ2-1, with D tentatively TRBD2 (6 bases). V lost 2 bases and J lost 6, with 14 bases in between. The CDR3 extends over 15 amino acids. The germline V gene has CDR1 MGHRA and CDR2 YSYEKL. Here the CDR3 reads CASSQYLGGTNEQFF. The DNA of the CDR3 is TGCGCCAGCAGCCAATATTTAGGAGGGACCAATGAGCAGTTCTTC.

This clonotype was seen a few times. This chain uses TRBV27 with TRBJ2-2; 11 bases match TRBD1. CDR1 and CDR2 (germline): MNHEY, SMNVEV (reference sequence). V lost 2 bases, J lost 5 bases, and 10 bases stayed unmatched. This CDR3 has 18 amino acids. This chain's CDR3 is CASSLRTGGASGTGELFF. CDR3 nucleotides: TGTGCCAGCAGTTTACGGACAGGGGGCGCATCAGGGACCGGGGAGCTGTTTTTT.

V and J are TRBV20-1 and TRBJ2-3; no reliable D call. The CDR3 consists of 13 residues. CDR1 DFQATT and CDR2 SNEGSKA come from the germline V gene (reference sequence). V lost 5 bases and J 0 bases, leaving 9 bases between the germline ends. The CDR3 spells CSALVPSTDTQYF. The CDR3 bases are TGCAGTGCTCTTGTTCCCAGCACAGATACGCAGTATTTT.

As to this clonotype: Since a much larger clone is just one base distant, this may be a read error. The chain uses TRBV7-2 and TRBJ2-5; D is possibly TRBD2 (5 bases). This CDR3 region has 13 residues. V was pared by 1 base and J by 5 bases, with 8 bases between. Germline V gene data show CDR1 as SGHTA and CDR2 as FQGNSA. The CDR3 loop reads CASSLELEETQYF. The CDR3 DNA sequence: TGTGCCAGCAGCTTAGAACTAGAGGAGACCCAGTACTTC.

This clonotype showed up just a few times. The V gene is TRBV12-3 or TRBV12-4, the J gene TRBJ2-2; TRBD1 matches 9 bases. The trim removed 7 bases at V and 5 bases at J, leaving 14 bases unmatched. The CDR3 totals 17 residues. This chain's CDR3 is CASNTRDREMETGELFF. CDR3 nucleotide sequence: TGTGCCAGCAATACCCGGGACAGGGAAATGGAAACCGGGGAGCTGTTTTTT.

The V gene is TRBV12-3 or TRBV12-4, the J gene TRBJ2-7, with 10 bases identical to TRBD2. This CDR3 has 14 residues. With V trimmed by 7 bases and J by 11 bases, 14 bases remained unmatched. This chain's CDR3 is CASTTGLAVPPEYF. CDR3 in DNA: TGTGCCAGCACCACCGGACTAGCGGTCCCCCCAGAGTACTTC.

Only a few counts were recorded for this clonotype. The chain carries TRBV5-1 and TRBJ2-5; D is undetermined. Germline V gene lookup returns CDR1 SGHRS and CDR2 YFSETQ. V was cut by 4 bases and J by 5 bases, with 18 bases left in between. The CDR3 runs to 15 residues. CDR3 sequence reads: CASSTAATPSETQYF. CDR3 in DNA: TGCGCCAGCAGCACGGCGGCGACACCCTCGGAGACCCAGTACTTC.

Regarding this clonotype: Germline is not matched at one junction end, which may reflect a read error. The J gene is TRBJ1-1, the V gene TRBV28, with a weak D call TRBD1 (6 bases). The V gene's germline CDR1 is MDHEN and CDR2 SYDVKM. There are 15 residues in the CDR3. The chain's CDR3 is CASTLGVDRNTEAFF. CDR3 sequence (DNA): TGTGCCAGCACTTTAGGGGTGGACAGGAACACTGAAGCTTTCTTT.

The rearrangement joins TRBV6-1 to TRBJ2-5; D could derive from TRBD1 or TRBD2 (5 bases each). In germline, CDR1 is MNHNS, CDR2 SASEGT. Trimming removed 6 bases at V and 1 base at J, with 12 bases between. The CDR3 consists of 14 residues. In nucleotides, the CDR3 is TGTGCCAGCAGGGGACCGCCACTCCAAGAGACCCAGTACTTC. Translated, it gives CASRGPPLQETQYF.

This clonotype came up a few times. The chain combines TRBV27 with TRBJ1-5, with D tentatively TRBD1 (6 bases). Looked up from germline, CDR1 is MNHEY and CDR2 is SMNVEV (reference sequence). The CDR3 is made up of 14 amino acids. The V gene lost 6 bases and the J gene lost 4 bases, with 13 bases spanning the gap. The CDR3 is CASRQGVKNQPQHF. In DNA form, the CDR3 reads TGTGCCAGCAGACAGGGAGTCAAAAATCAGCCCCAGCATTTT.

This clonotype has just one count. One junction end disagrees with the germline gene, perhaps due to a read error. J is TRBJ2-4 and V is TRBV7-9, with 7 nucleotides matching TRBD2. This CDR3 spans 16 amino acids. The germline V gene encodes CDR1 SEHNR and CDR2 FQNEAQ (reference sequence). DNA of the CDR3: TGTGCCAGCAGCCCGACCCTGGCGGGGGAGGGGAACATTCCGTACTTC. This translates into CASSPTLAGEGNIPYF.

This clonotype appeared a few times. The chain is built from TRBV6-5 and TRBJ1-4; D is possibly TRBD1 (5 bases). The CDR3 length is 13 residues. Trimming stripped 5 bases from V and 7 bases from J, with 11 bases between. Germline CDR1 reads MNHEY; CDR2 reads SVGAGI. CDR3 sequence: CASSHGGSEKLFF. The CDR3 coding sequence is TGTGCCAGCAGTCACGGGGGTAGTGAAAAACTGTTTTTT.

The gene calls are TRBV4-1 and TRBJ2-5; the match to TRBD2 covers 9 bases. The assigned J gene may be wrong: the sequence end matches TRBJ2-7 better. CDR1 is MGHRA and CDR2 is YSYEKL in the germline V gene. The CDR3 extends over 16 amino acids. CDR3 sequence: CASSFLGLAGRYEQYF. The CDR3 nucleotides are TGCGCCAGCAGCTTTCTGGGGCTAGCGGGGAGGTACGAGCAGTACTTC.

This clonotype was detected a few times. DNA for the CDR3: TGCGCCAGCTCCGGTCCGGAATGGAATGAGCAGTTCTTC. Translated, it gives CASSGPEWNEQFF. The chain recombines TRBV5-1 with TRBJ2-1; D gene ambiguous. CDR3 length: 13 residues. In germline, CDR1 is SGHRS, CDR2 YFSETQ. V lost 7 bases, J lost 7 bases, and 15 bases lay in between.

V and J are TRBV25-1 and TRBJ2-4; the D is unclear. The CDR3 runs 15 residues. The V and J ends lost 4 bases and 3 bases respectively, with 13 bases between them. The germline CDR1 and CDR2 sequences are MGHDK and SYGVNS. Here the CDR3 DNA reads TGTGCCAGCAGTGGCTCCAGGACGGGCAAAAACATTCAGTACTTC. This codes for CASSGSRTGKNIQYF.

This clonotype was seen just once. The rearrangement uses TRBV7-2 and TRBJ2-1, with D uncertain. Germline V gene sequence: CDR1 SGHTA, CDR2 FQGNSA. Trimming pared 8 bases from V and 6 bases from J, leaving 11 bases between. The length of the CDR3 is 12 residues. CDR3 protein: CASLKGVNEQFF. CDR3 DNA sequence: TGTGCCAGCCTCAAAGGTGTCAATGAGCAGTTCTTC.

This clonotype was counted only a few times. The chain employs TRBV7-9 and TRBJ2-1; 15 nucleotides match TRBD2. The CDR3 loop spans 14 amino acids. The trim removed 5 bases at V and 8 bases at J, leaving 1 base unmatched. The germline V gene has CDR1 SEHNR and CDR2 FQNEAQ (reference sequence). The CDR3 sequence is CASSRTSGGDEQFF. In DNA form, the CDR3 reads TGTGCCAGCAGCAGGACTAGCGGGGGGGATGAGCAGTTCTTC.

This clonotype has just a few counts. V gene TRBV7-9 combines with J gene TRBJ1-2; TRBD1 agrees at 8 bases. V shed 5 bases and J 8 bases; nucleotides not matched to a gene: 10. Germline lookup yields CDR1 SEHNR and CDR2 FQNEAQ (reference sequence). The CDR3 is 14 amino acids. This chain's CDR3 is CASSPDREILGYTF. The CDR3 DNA reads TGTGCCAGCAGCCCGGACAGGGAGATTTTGGGCTACACCTTC.

V is TRBV12-3 or TRBV12-4 and J is TRBJ2-5; D is unclear. V was shortened by 11 bases and J by 1 base, with 11 bases between the two germline ends. The CDR3 spans 12 residues. For the CDR3, the DNA is TGTGCCGCCGGGCCCGGCCAAGAGACCCAGTACTTC. Residues: CAAGPGQETQYF.

This clonotype turned up a few times. Written as DNA, the CDR3 is TGTGCCAGCAGCGTAGCGGAGGGGGACTACCAAGAGACCCAGTACTTC. Translating it yields CASSVAEGDYQETQYF. The chain carries TRBV9 and TRBJ2-5; D may correspond to TRBD1 or TRBD2 (6 bases each). The ends were cut back, 0 bases at V and 0 bases at J, with 12 bases in the middle. CDR3 length equals 16 residues. Germline V gene lookup returns CDR1 SGDLS and CDR2 YYNGEE.

The J gene is TRBJ2-2, the V gene TRBV3-1; D tentatively fits TRBD1 or TRBD2 (6 bases each). Germline CDR1 LGHDT, CDR2 YNNKEL (reference sequence). The CDR3 extends over 13 amino acids. V dropped 8 bases and J dropped 4 bases, with 11 bases sitting between them. CDR3 sequence: CASRGLVTGELFF. CDR3 DNA: TGTGCCAGCCGGGGGCTGGTCACCGGGGAGCTGTTTTTT.

This clonotype was counted only a few times. J is TRBJ2-3 and V is TRBV28, with TRBD2 as a possible D gene (5 bases). Trimming pared 4 bases from V and 1 base from J, leaving 9 bases between. Germline V lookup: CDR1 MDHEN, CDR2 SYDVKM. The length of the CDR3 is 14 residues. This CDR3 reads CASSSGSGTDTQYF. CDR3 coding DNA: TGTGCCAGCAGTTCGGGTAGCGGCACAGATACGCAGTATTTT. The entire variable domain, with the rest obtained from reference TRBV28 and TRBJ2-3, is as follows: DVKVTQSSRYLVKRTGEKVFLECVQDMDHENMFWYRQDPGLGLRLIYFSYDVKMKEKGDIPEGYSVSREKKERFSLILESASTNQTSMYLCASSSGSGTDTQYFGPGTRLTVL.

This chain uses TRBV7-3 with TRBJ2-1, with TRBD2 matching 9 bases. The germline gives CDR1 SGHTA, CDR2 FQGTGA. This CDR3 is 15 amino acids long. Trimming removed 2 bases from V and 4 bases from J; junction bases left unmatched: 3. CDR3 sequence reads: CASSLFSGGYNEQFF. The DNA for the CDR3 is TGTGCCAGCAGCTTATTCAGCGGGGGGTACAATGAGCAGTTCTTC.

This clonotype was counted between two and nine times. The rearrangement links TRBV6-6 to TRBJ2-7; D is perhaps TRBD1 (6 bases). The CDR3 has 14 amino acids. Trimming cost V 11 bases and J 6 bases, with 23 bases left between them. CDR1 is MNHNY, CDR2 SVGAGI, per germline (reference sequence). CDR3 in DNA: TGTGCCTGCAAACCGGGACACACCACGGGCGAGCAGTACTTC. Protein sequence: CACKPGHTTGEQYF.